Listed here are 29 T cell receptor beta chains from one sample, sequenced in a study of blood T cell repertoires in COVID-19. This table comes from immunoSEQ multiplex PCR, and its TCRdb copy is limited to in-frame clones, with some not included. The repertoire consists of about 470,000 clones, with about 85% occurring once and the leading ten covering about 0.75%. Sequencing input: PBMCs or T cells enriched from blood (not recorded which). The receptors were sampled from a woman between 18 and 29 years old who had recovered from COVID-19.

The V and J genes are TRBV10-3 and TRBJ1-6, with D possibly TRBD1 on 6 matching bases. CDR1 and CDR2 (germline): ENHRY, SYGVKD. This CDR3 has 14 residues. V dropped 5 bases and J dropped 6 bases, with 11 bases sitting between them. CDR3 sequence (DNA): TGTGCCATCAGTAGCAGGGGCGGTAATTCACCCCTCCACTTT. Translating gives CAISSRGGNSPLHF.

The chain carries TRBV5-1 and TRBJ1-1; D unresolved. The CDR3 contains 13 residues. Looked up from germline, CDR1 is SGHRS and CDR2 is YFSETQ. The V end was cut by 4 bases, the J end by 5 bases, with 12 bases between. The CDR3 sequence is CASSTGVETEAFF. The CDR3 region has the DNA TGCGCCAGCAGCACCGGGGTAGAGACTGAAGCTTTCTTT.

The chain is built from TRBV18 and TRBJ1-1; D is perhaps TRBD1 (6 bases). There are 12 residues in the CDR3. The ends were cut back, 8 bases at V and 1 base at J, with 8 bases in the middle. Germline-derived CDR1 and CDR2 are KGHSH and LQKENI. CDR3 sequence (DNA): TGTGCCAGCACGACAGGGAACACTGAAGCTTTCTTT. Encoded protein: CASTTGNTEAFF.

In its sample, this clone was seen once. The chain uses TRBV30 and TRBJ1-1, with 7 positions matching TRBD1. V trimming: 3 bases; J trimming: 4 bases; junction bases outside the gene matches: 14. Germline-derived CDR1 and CDR2 are GTSNPN and SVGIG (reference sequence). The CDR3 runs 16 residues. The CDR3 spells CAWSKRGLPGGTEAFF. CDR3 coding DNA: TGTGCCTGGAGCAAAAGGGGGCTCCCTGGGGGCACTGAAGCTTTCTTT.

V and J are TRBV5-5 and TRBJ2-7; 8 bases map to TRBD1. Germline values: CDR1 SGHKS, CDR2 YYEKEE (reference sequence). The CDR3 is 17 amino acids. V dropped 3 bases and J dropped 4; count of bases not matched to a gene: 15. In DNA, the CDR3 is TGTGCCAGCAGCTACAGGGGGTCCGAGGTTTTTGGTTACGAGCAGTACTTC. Its protein product is CASSYRGSEVFGYEQYF. Together with reference TRBV5-5 and TRBJ2-7, the CDR3 gives the full variable domain: DAGVTQSPTHLIKTRGQQVTLRCSPISGHKSVSWYQQVLGQGPQFIFQYYEKEERGRGNFPDRFSARQFPNYSSELNVNALLLGDSALYLCASSYRGSEVFGYEQYFGPGTRLTVT.

The chain recombines TRBV27 with TRBJ1-6; D uncertain. Per germline, CDR1 MNHEY and CDR2 SMNVEV (reference sequence). CDR3 length: 17 amino acids. The germline V and J ends were trimmed by 7 bases and 0 bases, with 16 bases remaining between them. CDR3 sequence (DNA): TGTGCCAGCACCCCGGTGGGCCGAAGCTCCTATAATTCACCCCTCCACTTT. It specifies CASTPVGRSSYNSPLHF.

V gene TRBV5-6 combines with J gene TRBJ2-2; D is possibly TRBD1 (5 bases). This CDR3 comprises 16 residues. With 0 bases removed from V and 4 bases from J, the gap between germline ends came to 13 bases. Germline values: CDR1 SGHDT, CDR2 YYEEEE. CDR3 nucleotides: TGTGCCAGCAGCTTGGTGGTCTCAGGGCCCACCGGGGAGCTGTTTTTT. Translation gives CASSLVVSGPTGELFF.

The rearrangement joins TRBV6-5 to TRBJ2-4; weak D call: TRBD2 (5 bases). Trimming stripped 6 bases from V and 8 bases from J, with 14 bases between. This CDR3 has 13 residues. Per germline, CDR1 MNHEY and CDR2 SVGAGI. The CDR3 DNA sequence: TGTGCCAGCAGAGACTACGCCGGTGACATTCAGTACTTC. Amino acids: CASRDYAGDIQYF.

This clone was counted a single time. The rearrangement uses TRBV7-6 and TRBJ1-4, with D perhaps matching TRBD1 (6 bases). Germline V gene data show CDR1 as SGHVS and CDR2 as FNYEAQ. Trimming shortened V by 3 bases and J by 0 bases, and 14 bases separated the two germline ends. The CDR3 spans 17 residues. The CDR3 loop is CASSLGQSFATNEKLFF. CDR3 DNA sequence: TGTGCCAGCAGCTTGGGACAAAGCTTTGCAACTAATGAAAAACTGTTTTTT.

In DNA, the CDR3 is TGTGCCAGCAGCCCCCGCCCGGGTGGTGATGAAAAACTGTTTTTT. This encodes CASSPRPGGDEKLFF. The rearrangement links TRBV3-1 (or the pseudogene TRBV3-2) to TRBJ1-4; D call uncertain. CDR3 length equals 15 residues. V was pared by 4 bases and J by 6 bases, with 15 bases between. The germline gives CDR1 LGHDT, CDR2 YNNKEL (reference sequence).

The chain carries TRBV11-2 and TRBJ2-5; D perhaps matches TRBD1 (6 bases). The CDR3 runs to 13 residues. Trimming removed 8 bases at V and 10 bases at J, with 20 bases between. Looked up from germline, CDR1 is SGHAT and CDR2 is FQNNGV. CDR3 region: CASGYREQSVQYF. CDR3 coding DNA: TGTGCCAGCGGGTACAGGGAACAATCGGTCCAGTACTTC.

This chain joins TRBV27 and TRBJ2-7, with 7 nucleotides matching TRBD2. V lost 5 bases to trimming and J lost 2 bases; unmatched junction nucleotides: 3. Germline CDR1 and CDR2: MNHEY and SMNVEV (reference sequence). This CDR3 is built from 13 residues. CDR3 in DNA: TGTGCCAGCAGTCGCCGGGGGGCCTACGAGCAGTACTTC. It encodes CASSRRGAYEQYF.

This clone was seen just once. The V gene is TRBV5-1, the J gene TRBJ2-7; 9 bases line up with TRBD1. The CDR3 sequence is 14 residues long. J was trimmed by 6 bases and V by 4 bases; bases with no gene match: 8. Germline loops: CDR1 SGHRS, CDR2 YFSETQ. The CDR3, as DNA: TGCGCCAGCAGCCTGAAGCAGGACAGGGGCGAGCAGTACTTC. Amino acids: CASSLKQDRGEQYF.

This chain uses TRBV3-1 (or the pseudogene TRBV3-2) with TRBJ1-4, with D perhaps TRBD1 (5 bases). Germline lookup yields CDR1 LGHDT and CDR2 YNNKEL (reference sequence). The CDR3 sequence is 15 residues long. With 1 base removed from V and 7 bases from J, the gap between germline ends came to 13 bases. The CDR3 protein is CASSQAGGKSEKLFF. The CDR3 region has the DNA TGTGCCAGCAGCCAAGCGGGGGGTAAGAGTGAAAAACTGTTTTTT.

The rearrangement uses TRBV12-5 and TRBJ2-2; possible D gene TRBD2, 7 bases. Trimming took off 0 bases at V and 2 bases at J, with 13 bases between the two ends. This CDR3 comprises 17 residues. Germline V gene sequence: CDR1 LGHNT, CDR2 FRNRAP. CDR3 in DNA: TGTGCTAGTGGTTTGGTAAAAGGGGGGGGTAACACCGGGGAGCTGTTTTTT. This codes for CASGLVKGGGNTGELFF.

This sequence joins TRBV30 and TRBJ2-3, with TRBD2 matching 12 bases. CDR1 is GTSNPN, CDR2 SVGIG, per germline (reference sequence). V lost 0 bases and J lost 3; bases outside the gene matches: 13. The length of the CDR3 is 19 residues. CDR3 residues: CAWSVRRRTSGAYTDTQYF. The CDR3 nucleotides are TGTGCCTGGAGTGTACGTAGAAGGACTAGCGGGGCGTATACAGATACGCAGTATTTT.

CDR3 nucleotide sequence: TGTGCCTGGAGTGCTATAGGGGGCACCTACAATGAGCAGTTCTTC. It specifies CAWSAIGGTYNEQFF. V gene TRBV30 combines with J gene TRBJ2-1, with 7 bases aligning to TRBD1. Germline lookup yields CDR1 GTSNPN and CDR2 SVGIG (reference sequence). The J segment lost 2 bases and the V segment lost 1 base, leaving 5 bases of the junction unmatched. The CDR3 totals 15 residues. The entire variable domain, with the rest obtained from reference TRBV30 and TRBJ2-1, is as follows: SQTIHQWPATLVQPVGSPLSLECTVEGTSNPNLYWYRQAAGRGLQLLFYSVGIGQISSEVPQNLSASRPQDRQFILSSKKLLLSDSGFYLCAWSAIGGTYNEQFFGPGTRLTVL.

This rearrangement joins TRBV19 to TRBJ1-5; D remains unclear. V lost 3 bases to trimming and J lost 9 bases, with 18 bases between them. Germline V CDR1 and CDR2: LNHDA, SQIVND (reference sequence). The CDR3 covers 15 residues. CDR3 sequence (DNA): TGTGCCAGTAGTATTAGCGGTGGAGGAGGAAGGCCCCAGCATTTT. This codes for CASSISGGGGRPQHF.

This chain links TRBV12-3 or TRBV12-4 with TRBJ1-1, with D perhaps TRBD1 (5 bases). CDR3 size: 12 residues. V gave up 7 bases and J gave up 3 bases, with 9 bases separating them. Here the CDR3 reads CASTQGYTEAFF. The CDR3 DNA reads TGTGCCAGCACCCAGGGTTACACTGAAGCTTTCTTT.

The chain couples TRBV6-6 to TRBJ1-3, with 8 bases fitting TRBD1. CDR3 length equals 14 residues. The trim removed 8 bases at V and 4 bases at J, leaving 7 bases unmatched. Germline V gene data show CDR1 as MNHNY and CDR2 as SVGAGI (reference sequence). CDR3 nucleotides: TGTGCCAGCGCAAAGGACAGGGAGGGAAACACCATATATTTT. This codes for CASAKDREGNTIYF.

The chain combines TRBV19 with TRBJ2-7; 8 nucleotides line up with TRBD1. Germline V gene lookup returns CDR1 LNHDA and CDR2 SQIVND (reference sequence). Trimming cost V 8 bases and J 6 bases; bases outside gene matches: 3. The CDR3 runs 11 residues. CDR3 amino acids: CASQGAVEQYF. As DNA, the CDR3 is TGTGCCAGTCAGGGGGCGGTCGAGCAGTACTTC.

The V gene is TRBV5-1, the J gene TRBJ1-2, with TRBD1 identical over 7 bases. Germline trimming cut 2 bases from V and 7 bases from J; bases unmatched to any gene: 20. Germline V gene data show CDR1 as SGHRS and CDR2 as YFSETQ. The CDR3 contains 18 residues. The CDR3 nucleotides are TGCGCCAGCAGCTTCCGACAGGGCCCCGGTTCGAGGCAGGCTGGCTACACCTTC. Translation: CASSFRQGPGSRQAGYTF. The full variable domain, in which reference TRBV5-1 and TRBJ1-2 provide the parts outside the CDR3, is KAGVTQTPRYLIKTRGQQVTLSCSPISGHRSVSWYQQTPGQGLQFLFEYFSETQRNKGNFPGRFSGRQFSNSRSEMNVSTLELGDSALYLCASSFRQGPGSRQAGYTFGSGTRLTVV.

This chain connects TRBV2 to TRBJ2-5, with TRBD1 matching 9 bases. Trimming took 4 bases from V and 5 from J; bases not matched to a gene: 5. The germline gives CDR1 SNHLY, CDR2 FYNNEI. There are 14 residues in the CDR3. The CDR3 here is CASSGTGDGETQYF. The DNA for the CDR3 is TGTGCCAGCAGTGGGACAGGGGATGGGGAGACCCAGTACTTC.

This sequence joins TRBV7-5 and TRBJ1-1; the table's D call, TRBD1, has no DNA check behind it. TRBV7-5 is termed a pseudogene. The CDR3 is 18 residues long. CDR3 sequence (DNA): TGTGCCAGAAGCCCAAGGCTCCTGGACAGGGGGGAGAACACTGAAGCTTTCTTT. This sequence encodes CARSPRLLDRGENTEAFF.

The CDR3 sequence: CASSGDRAIYEQYF. DNA for the CDR3: TGTGCCAGCAGCGGAGACAGGGCCATCTACGAGCAGTACTTC. This chain uses TRBV5-5 with TRBJ2-7, with 7 nucleotides matching TRBD1. Trimming cost V 4 bases and J 3 bases; bases outside gene matches: 7. This CDR3 contains 14 residues. Germline-derived CDR1 and CDR2 are SGHKS and YYEKEE (reference sequence).

This chain uses TRBV2 with TRBJ2-3, with 9 bases identical to TRBD2. After removal of 8 bases from V and 0 bases from J, the junction contained 6 bases not matched to a gene. The CDR3 covers 15 residues. CDR1 is SNHLY, CDR2 FYNNEI, per germline. CDR3 nucleotides: TGTGCCAGCCCTCCGAGCGGGGGGAGCACAGATACGCAGTATTTT. Its protein product is CASPPSGGSTDTQYF.

This chain uses TRBV19 with TRBJ2-1; 9 nucleotides agree with TRBD2. Germline CDR1 LNHDA, CDR2 SQIVND (reference sequence). The CDR3 spans 15 residues. V lost 0 bases to trimming and J lost 10 bases; unmatched junction nucleotides: 7. The CDR3 reads CASSIDGGGDREQFF. The CDR3 bases are TGTGCCAGTAGTATAGATGGCGGGGGGGATCGGGAGCAGTTCTTC. The full variable domain, with the rest looked up from reference TRBV19 and TRBJ2-1, is DGGITQSPKYLFRKEGQNVTLSCEQNLNHDAMYWYRQDPGQGLRLIYYSQIVNDFQKGDIAEGYSVSREKKESFPLTVTSAQKNPTAFYLCASSIDGGGDREQFFGPGTRLTVL.

This chain uses TRBV14 with TRBJ1-1; D gene ambiguous. Deletions cut 4 bases from V and 0 bases from J, with 9 bases between. The CDR3 is 14 residues long. CDR1 is SGHDN and CDR2 is FVKESK in the germline V gene. CDR3 in amino acids: CASSLSLMNTEAFF. The CDR3 bases are TGTGCCAGCAGCCTCTCCCTAATGAACACTGAAGCTTTCTTT.

The chain is built from TRBV6-1 and TRBJ1-1, with no clear D. Per germline, CDR1 MNHNS and CDR2 SASEGT. The CDR3 has 15 residues. V was shortened by 0 bases and J by 7 bases, with 15 bases between the two germline ends. The CDR3 region has the DNA TGTGCCAGCAGTGAAGCGCTTGAGGGCTTGGATGAAGCTTTCTTT. Translating gives CASSEALEGLDEAFF.